This T cell receptor (beta chain) was profiled in a study of T cells after yellow fever vaccination. About the study: It was SMART-Seq v4 Ultra Low Input that prepared the fractions with low cell numbers. Study-wide findings and caveats: Shared CD4/CD8 clonotypes were a small share, likely from convergent recombination. Bulk-population clonotypes that are abundant could appear as contaminants in FACS-sorted repertoires. Reappearing after the booster were most of the clones from primary vaccination (roughly 96% CD4, 85% to 90% CD8).

TCRdb re-called the 5' RACE reads through MiXCR, storing one row per CDR3 protein. This sample has around 27,000 distinct CDR3 sequences, with 3.5% to 5% found just once. Ten or more counts support this clonotype. Antigen unknown. Between the trimmed V and J ends, which lost 1 base and 4 bases, there was a span of 16 bases. CDR3 size: 16 residues. Germline V CDR1 and CDR2: LGHNA, YSLEER. The sequence derives from a young man who received the YFV17D yellow fever vaccine. The sample here was CD8+ T cells sorted from PBMCs, taken 5 days after the yellow fever booster vaccination. The rearrangement links TRBV4-3 to TRBJ2-5; tentatively, D is TRBD1 or TRBD2 (5 bases each). CDR3 nucleotides: TGCGCCAGCAGCCAAGGACCGACGGGGCTCGGAGAGACCCAGTACTTC. This gives the protein CASSQGPTGLGETQYF.